This TCR beta chain was found in a study of CD8+ T cells in alopecia areata. Whole-study findings and limits: Higher clonality and more expanded CD8+ clones appeared in lesional than normal scalp. Among the cells sequenced in scalp samples are also the resident alphabeta T cells of normal skin.

V was pared by 7 bases and J by 7 bases, with 8 bases between. Per germline, CDR1 SGHTA and CDR2 FQGNSA. This CDR3 is 11 amino acids long. Extracted RNA was reverse transcribed, and the resulting cDNA served as sequencing template. Here immunoSEQ multiplex PCR was the method, and the copy in TCRdb shows in-frame clones only, minus some. In the table there are approximately 98,000 clones, almost 60% of which are singletons. Concerning this clone: Its antigen remains unknown.

The V call is TRBV7-2, the J call TRBJ2-1; D not certain. This sequence was found in a human donor in good health. The sample taken for sequencing was CD8+ T cells sorted from blood. DNA of the CDR3: TGTGCCAGCATCTATGGGAATGAGCAGTTCTTC. It specifies CASIYGNEQFF.